The 4 T cell receptor beta chains below all came from one sample that was sequenced in a study of shared clonotypes between healthy human individuals. The method was immunoSEQ multiplex PCR; TCRdb's version includes in-frame clones alone and lacks a portion of them. Of about 2,200,000 clones in the sample, roughly 91% were seen once. Terminally differentiated effector memory CD45RA+ cells were excluded from the naive CD8 cells, which were CD45RO-negative and positively selected for CCR7. Sequencing was done on a sample of naive CD8+ T cells from PBMCs. These receptor sequences come from a young man in good health. Some clones in this sample may be carry-over from other donors' samples.

The V gene is TRBV18, the J gene TRBJ1-2; 7 nucleotides match TRBD1. The junction had 2 bases not matched to a gene; V was cut back by 1 base and J by 3 bases. CDR3 length equals 14 residues. From germline, CDR1 is KGHSH and CDR2 LQKENI. CDR3 region: CASSPRQGDYGYTF. The CDR3 DNA reads as TGTGCCAGCTCACCACGGCAGGGGGACTATGGCTACACCTTC.

The rearrangement links TRBV7-2 to TRBJ2-7; TRBD2 aligns across 11 bases. This CDR3 contains 15 residues. Germline V gene sequence: CDR1 SGHTA, CDR2 FQGNSA. The V and J ends lost 4 bases and 3 bases, in that order; junction bases with no gene match: 5. In DNA, the CDR3 is TGTGCCAGCAGCTCGGAGGGGACTAGCGGCTACGAGCAGTACTTC. It translates to CASSSEGTSGYEQYF.

The chain uses TRBV5-5 and TRBJ1-5; no definite D call. Germline-derived CDR1 and CDR2 are SGHKS and YYEKEE (reference sequence). Between the trimmed V and J ends, which lost 4 bases and 2 bases, there was a span of 10 bases. CDR3 length: 14 residues. Here the CDR3 DNA reads TGTGCCAGCAGCGCCCGAGGAGGCAATCAGCCCCAGCATTTT. It encodes CASSARGGNQPQHF.

The chain couples TRBV28 to TRBJ2-3; 10 nucleotides align to TRBD2. CDR1 and CDR2 from the germline V gene are MDHEN and SYDVKM. Trimming took 2 bases from V and 3 from J; bases not matched to a gene: 5. The CDR3 contains 16 residues. CDR3: CASSLDLAGETDTQYF. CDR3 nucleotides: TGTGCCAGCAGTTTAGATCTAGCGGGAGAGACAGATACGCAGTATTTT.